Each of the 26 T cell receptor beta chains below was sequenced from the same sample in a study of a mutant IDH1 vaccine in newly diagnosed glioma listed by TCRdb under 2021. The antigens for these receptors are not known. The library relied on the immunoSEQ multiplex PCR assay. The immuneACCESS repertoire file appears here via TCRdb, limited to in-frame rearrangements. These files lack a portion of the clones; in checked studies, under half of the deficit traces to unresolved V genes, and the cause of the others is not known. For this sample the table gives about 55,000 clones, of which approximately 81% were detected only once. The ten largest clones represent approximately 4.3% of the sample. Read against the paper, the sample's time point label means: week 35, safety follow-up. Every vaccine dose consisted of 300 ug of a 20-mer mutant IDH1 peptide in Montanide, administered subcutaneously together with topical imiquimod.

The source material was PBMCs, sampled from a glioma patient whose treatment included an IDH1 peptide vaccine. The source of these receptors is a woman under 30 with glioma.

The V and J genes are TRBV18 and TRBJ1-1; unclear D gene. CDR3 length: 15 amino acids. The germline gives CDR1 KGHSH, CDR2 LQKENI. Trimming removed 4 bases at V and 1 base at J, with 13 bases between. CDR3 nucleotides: TGTGCCAGCTCACGGTACCAACCGGGGAACACTGAAGCTTTCTTT. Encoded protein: CASSRYQPGNTEAFF.

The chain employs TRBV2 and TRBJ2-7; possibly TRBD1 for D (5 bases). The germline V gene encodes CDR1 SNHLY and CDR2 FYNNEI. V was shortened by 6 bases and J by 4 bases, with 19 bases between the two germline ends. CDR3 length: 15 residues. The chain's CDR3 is CASSDDRRKVYEQYF. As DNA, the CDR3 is TGTGCCAGCAGCGATGACAGACGTAAAGTTTACGAGCAGTACTTC. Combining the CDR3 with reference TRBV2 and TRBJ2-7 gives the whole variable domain EPEVTQTPSHQVTQMGQEVILRCVPISNHLYFYWYRQILGQKVEFLVSFYNNEISEKSEIFDDQFSVERPDGSNFTLKIRSTKLEDSAMYFCASSDDRRKVYEQYFGPGTRLTVT.

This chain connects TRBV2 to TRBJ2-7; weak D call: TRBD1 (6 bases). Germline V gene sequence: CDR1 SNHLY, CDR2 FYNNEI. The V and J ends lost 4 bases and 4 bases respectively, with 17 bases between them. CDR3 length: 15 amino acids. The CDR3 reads CASSVPQGPSYEQYF. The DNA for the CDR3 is TGTGCCAGCAGTGTCCCACAGGGACCGTCGTACGAGCAGTACTTC.

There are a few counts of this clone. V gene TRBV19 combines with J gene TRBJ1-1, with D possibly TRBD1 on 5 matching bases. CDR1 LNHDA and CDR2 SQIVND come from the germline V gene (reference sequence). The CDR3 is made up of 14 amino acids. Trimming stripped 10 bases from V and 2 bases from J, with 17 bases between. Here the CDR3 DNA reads TGTGCCACTAAAAGATCCCAGGGCAACACTGAAGCTTTCTTT. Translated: CATKRSQGNTEAFF. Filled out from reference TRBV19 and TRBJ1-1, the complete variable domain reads DGGITQSPKYLFRKEGQNVTLSCEQNLNHDAMYWYRQDPGQGLRLIYYSQIVNDFQKGDIAEGYSVSREKKESFPLTVTSAQKNPTAFYLCATKRSQGNTEAFFGQGTRLTVV.

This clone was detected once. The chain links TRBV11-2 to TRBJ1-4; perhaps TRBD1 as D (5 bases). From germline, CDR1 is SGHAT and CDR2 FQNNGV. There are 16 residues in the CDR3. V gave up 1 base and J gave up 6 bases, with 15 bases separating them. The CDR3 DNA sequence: TGTGCCAGCAGCTTAGGATTAGGAGGGGAGCATGAAAAACTGTTTTTT. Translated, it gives CASSLGLGGEHEKLFF.

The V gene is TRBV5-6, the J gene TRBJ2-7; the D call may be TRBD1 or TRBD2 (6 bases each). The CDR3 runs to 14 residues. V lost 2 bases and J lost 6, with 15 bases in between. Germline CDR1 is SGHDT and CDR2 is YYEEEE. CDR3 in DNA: TGTGCCAGCAGCTTTGTCCGGGGGCCTCTCGAGCAGTACTTC. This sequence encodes CASSFVRGPLEQYF.

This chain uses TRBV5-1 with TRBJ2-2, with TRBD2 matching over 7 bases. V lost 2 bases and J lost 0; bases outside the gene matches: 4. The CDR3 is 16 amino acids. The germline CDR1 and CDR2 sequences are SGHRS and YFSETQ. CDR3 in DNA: TGCGCCAGCAGCTTCCGGGACTACGCGAACACCGGGGAGCTGTTTTTT. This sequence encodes CASSFRDYANTGELFF.

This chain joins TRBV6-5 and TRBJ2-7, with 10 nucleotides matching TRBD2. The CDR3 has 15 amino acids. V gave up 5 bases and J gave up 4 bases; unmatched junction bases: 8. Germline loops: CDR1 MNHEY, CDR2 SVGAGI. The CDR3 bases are TGTGCCAGCAGTCCCGCAACTAGCGGGACTTACGAGCAGTACTTC. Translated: CASSPATSGTYEQYF.

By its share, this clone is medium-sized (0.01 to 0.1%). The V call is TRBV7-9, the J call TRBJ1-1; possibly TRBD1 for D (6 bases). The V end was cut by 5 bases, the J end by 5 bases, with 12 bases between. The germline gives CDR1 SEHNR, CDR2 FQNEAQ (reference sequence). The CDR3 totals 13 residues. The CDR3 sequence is CASSRAGQTEAFF. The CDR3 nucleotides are TGTGCCAGCAGCCGGGCGGGACAAACTGAAGCTTTCTTT.

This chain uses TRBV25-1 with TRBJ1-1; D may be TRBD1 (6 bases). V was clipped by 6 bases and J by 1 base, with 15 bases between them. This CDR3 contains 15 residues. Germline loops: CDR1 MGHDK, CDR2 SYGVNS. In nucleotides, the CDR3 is TGTGCCAGCAGCGGAGCGGGGGGCCGGAACACTGAAGCTTTCTTT. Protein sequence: CASSGAGGRNTEAFF. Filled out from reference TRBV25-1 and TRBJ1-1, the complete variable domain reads EADIYQTPRYLVIGTGKKITLECSQTMGHDKMYWYQQDPGMELHLIHYSYGVNSTEKGDLSSESTVSRIRTEHFPLTLESARPSHTSQYLCASSGAGGRNTEAFFGQGTRLTVV.

The CDR3 DNA reads TGTGCCAGCAGTGAGGAGATCGAGACCCAGTACTTC. Translated, it gives CASSEEIETQYF. The rearrangement uses TRBV2 and TRBJ2-5; D is ambiguous. This CDR3 contains 12 residues. The germline V gene has CDR1 SNHLY and CDR2 FYNNEI. Trimming pared 3 bases from V and 5 bases from J, leaving 7 bases between.

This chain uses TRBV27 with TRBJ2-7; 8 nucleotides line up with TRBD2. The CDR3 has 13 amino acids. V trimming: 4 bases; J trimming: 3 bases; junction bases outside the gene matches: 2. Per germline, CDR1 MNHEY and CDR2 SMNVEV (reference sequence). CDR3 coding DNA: TGTGCCAGCAGTTGGCGGGGGGACTACGAGCAGTACTTC. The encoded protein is CASSWRGDYEQYF.

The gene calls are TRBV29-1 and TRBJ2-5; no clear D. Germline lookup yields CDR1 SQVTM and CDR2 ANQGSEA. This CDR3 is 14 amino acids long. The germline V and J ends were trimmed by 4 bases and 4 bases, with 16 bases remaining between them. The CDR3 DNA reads TGCAGCGTTGCCTTGTCTACAAAGGGAGAGACCCAGTACTTC. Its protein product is CSVALSTKGETQYF.

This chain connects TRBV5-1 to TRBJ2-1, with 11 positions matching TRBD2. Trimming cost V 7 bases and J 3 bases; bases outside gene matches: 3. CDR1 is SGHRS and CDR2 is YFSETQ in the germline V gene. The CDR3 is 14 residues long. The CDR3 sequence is CASGTSGFYNEQFF. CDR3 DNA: TGCGCCAGCGGGACTAGCGGATTCTACAATGAGCAGTTCTTC.

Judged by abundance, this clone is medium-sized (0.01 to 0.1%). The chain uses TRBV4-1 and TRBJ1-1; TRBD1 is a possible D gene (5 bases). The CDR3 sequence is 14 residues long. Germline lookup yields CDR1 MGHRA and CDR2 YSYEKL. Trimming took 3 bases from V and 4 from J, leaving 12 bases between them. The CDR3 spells CASSQPRGGTEAFF. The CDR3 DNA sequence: TGCGCCAGCAGCCAGCCACGGGGGGGCACTGAAGCTTTCTTT.

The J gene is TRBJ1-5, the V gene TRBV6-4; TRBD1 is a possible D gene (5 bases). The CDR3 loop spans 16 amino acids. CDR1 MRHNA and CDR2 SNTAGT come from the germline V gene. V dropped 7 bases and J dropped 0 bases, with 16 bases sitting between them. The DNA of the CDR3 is TGTGCCAGCACCACCGTCAACAGGTGTAGCAATCAGCCCCAGCATTTT. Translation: CASTTVNRCSNQPQHF.

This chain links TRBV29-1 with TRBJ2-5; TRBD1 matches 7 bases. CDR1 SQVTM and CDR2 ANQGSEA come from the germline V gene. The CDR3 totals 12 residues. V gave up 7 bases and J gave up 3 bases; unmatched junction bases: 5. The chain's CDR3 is CSAGQHKETQYF. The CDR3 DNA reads TGCAGCGCGGGACAGCATAAAGAGACCCAGTACTTC.

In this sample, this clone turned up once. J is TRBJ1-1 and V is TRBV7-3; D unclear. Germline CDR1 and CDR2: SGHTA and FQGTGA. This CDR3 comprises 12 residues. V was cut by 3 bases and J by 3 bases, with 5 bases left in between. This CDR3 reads CASSFGDTEAFF. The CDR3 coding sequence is TGTGCCAGCAGCTTTGGGGACACTGAAGCTTTCTTT.

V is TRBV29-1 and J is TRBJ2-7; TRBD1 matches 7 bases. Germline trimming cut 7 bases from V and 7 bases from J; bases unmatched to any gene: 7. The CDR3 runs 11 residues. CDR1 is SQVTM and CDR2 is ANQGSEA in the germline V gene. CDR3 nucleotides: TGCAGCGCCCAACAGGGGTGGGAGCAGTACTTC. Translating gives CSAQQGWEQYF.

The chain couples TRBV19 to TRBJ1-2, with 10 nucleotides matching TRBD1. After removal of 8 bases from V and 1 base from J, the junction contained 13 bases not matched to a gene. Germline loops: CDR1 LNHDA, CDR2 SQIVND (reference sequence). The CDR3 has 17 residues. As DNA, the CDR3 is TGTGCCAGTTCTCCCGACAGGGGGCTTGCCTATAACTATGGCTACACCTTC. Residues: CASSPDRGLAYNYGYTF.

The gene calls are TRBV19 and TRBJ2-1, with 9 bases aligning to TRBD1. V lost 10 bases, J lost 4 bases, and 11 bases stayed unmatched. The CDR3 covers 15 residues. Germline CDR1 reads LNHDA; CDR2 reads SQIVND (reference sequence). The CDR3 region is CATDRGTGFYNEQFF. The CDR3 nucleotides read TGTGCCACAGACCGCGGGACAGGGTTTTACAATGAGCAGTTCTTC. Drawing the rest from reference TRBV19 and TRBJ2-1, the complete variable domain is DGGITQSPKYLFRKEGQNVTLSCEQNLNHDAMYWYRQDPGQGLRLIYYSQIVNDFQKGDIAEGYSVSREKKESFPLTVTSAQKNPTAFYLCATDRGTGFYNEQFFGPGTRLTVL.

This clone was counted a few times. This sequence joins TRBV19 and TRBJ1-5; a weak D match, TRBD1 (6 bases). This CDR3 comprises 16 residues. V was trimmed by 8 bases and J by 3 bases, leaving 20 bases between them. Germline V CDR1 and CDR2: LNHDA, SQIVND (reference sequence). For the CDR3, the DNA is TGTGCCAGTCAGGGGAGGGACCTTAGGATCAATCAGCCCCAGCATTTT. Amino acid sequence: CASQGRDLRINQPQHF.

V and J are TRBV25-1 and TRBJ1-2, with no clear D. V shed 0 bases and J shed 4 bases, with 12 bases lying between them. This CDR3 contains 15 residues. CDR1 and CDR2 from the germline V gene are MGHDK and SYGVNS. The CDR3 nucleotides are TGTGCCAGCAGTGAATACTTTGAGGGTTCCTATGGCTACACCTTC. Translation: CASSEYFEGSYGYTF.

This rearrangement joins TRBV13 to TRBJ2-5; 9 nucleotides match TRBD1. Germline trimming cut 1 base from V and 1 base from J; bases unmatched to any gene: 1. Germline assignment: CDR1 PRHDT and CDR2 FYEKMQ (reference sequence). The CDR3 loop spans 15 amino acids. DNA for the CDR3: TGTGCCAGCAGCTTAGCGGGACAGGGCCAAGAGACCCAGTACTTC. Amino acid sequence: CASSLAGQGQETQYF.

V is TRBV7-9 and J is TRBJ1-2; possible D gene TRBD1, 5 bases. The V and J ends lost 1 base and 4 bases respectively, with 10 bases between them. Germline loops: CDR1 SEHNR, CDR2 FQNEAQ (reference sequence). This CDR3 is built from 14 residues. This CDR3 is CASSLVGEFYGYTF. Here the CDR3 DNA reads TGTGCCAGCAGCTTAGTAGGGGAGTTCTATGGCTACACCTTC.

CDR3 sequence reads: CASGFPILRPSISSTGELFF. The CDR3 DNA reads TGTGCTAGTGGTTTTCCCATTTTAAGACCTTCAATAAGTAGCACCGGGGAGCTGTTTTTT. The chain employs TRBV12-5 and TRBJ2-2; no clear D. Trimming took 3 bases from V and 4 from J, leaving 27 bases between them. Germline loops: CDR1 LGHNT, CDR2 FRNRAP. The CDR3 runs 20 residues.